This TCR beta chain was profiled in a study of cytomegalovirus exposure and HLA in healthy donors. For the study at large: Approximately 81% of roughly 400 genotyped donors fell in the Caucasian-associated ancestry cluster.

With 60 Vbeta and 13 Jbeta primers, the PCR was carried out. Produced via immunoSEQ multiplex PCR; TCRdb's table is partial and in-frame only. The profile shows 100,000 to 150,000 clones, around 78% of them singletons. Study-wide findings and caveats: Rarity held for most TCR sequences, but there were some public TCRs that occurred in many donors. Researchers reported that a few CMV-associated chains were confirmed in vitro as CMV antigen-specific. For most subjects, TCR beta sequences were reported to predict HLA-A and HLA-B alleles with accuracy.

There are 13 residues in the CDR3. Per germline, CDR1 MGHDK and CDR2 SYGVNS. V was pared by 6 bases and J by 8 bases, with 7 bases of the junction left unmatched. As to this clone: Its cognate antigen is unknown.

The receptor comes from a man aged 50-59 years in good health and CMV-seronegative. Sequencing was done on a sample of PBMCs. V is TRBV25-1 and J is TRBJ1-2; TRBD1 agrees at 9 bases. CDR3 loop: CASSAGTGYGYTF. CDR3 coding DNA: TGTGCCAGCAGCGCCGGGACAGGGTACGGCTACACCTTC.